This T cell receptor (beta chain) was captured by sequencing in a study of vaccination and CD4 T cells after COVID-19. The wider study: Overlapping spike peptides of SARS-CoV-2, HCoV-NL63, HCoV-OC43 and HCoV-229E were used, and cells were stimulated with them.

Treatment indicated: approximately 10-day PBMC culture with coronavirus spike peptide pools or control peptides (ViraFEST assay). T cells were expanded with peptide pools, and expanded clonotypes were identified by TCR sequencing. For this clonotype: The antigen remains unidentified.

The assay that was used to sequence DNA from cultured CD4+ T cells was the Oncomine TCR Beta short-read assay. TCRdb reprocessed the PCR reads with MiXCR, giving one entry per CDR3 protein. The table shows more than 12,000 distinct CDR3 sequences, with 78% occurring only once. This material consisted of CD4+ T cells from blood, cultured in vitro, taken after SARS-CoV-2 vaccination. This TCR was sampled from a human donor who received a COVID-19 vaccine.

The CDR3: CASSLAAGMDTDTQYF. The CDR3 coding sequence is TGTGCCAGCAGCTTGGCCGCGGGGATGGACACAGATACGCAGTATTTT. The V call is TRBV5-4, the J call TRBJ2-3, with D possibly matching TRBD2 (6 bases). Germline V lookup: CDR1 SGHNT, CDR2 YYREEE (reference sequence). This CDR3 region has 16 residues. The V end lost 0 bases, the J end lost 2 bases, and 13 bases lay between the germline ends.